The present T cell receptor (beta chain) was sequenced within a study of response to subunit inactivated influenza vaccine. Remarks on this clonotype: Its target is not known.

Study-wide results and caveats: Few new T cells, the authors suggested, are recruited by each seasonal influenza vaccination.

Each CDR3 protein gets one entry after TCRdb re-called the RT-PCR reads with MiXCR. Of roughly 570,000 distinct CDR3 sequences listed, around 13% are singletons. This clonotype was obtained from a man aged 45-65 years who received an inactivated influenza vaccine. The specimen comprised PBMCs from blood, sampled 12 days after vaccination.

The CDR3 reads CASSYSQGAAEAFF. The CDR3 nucleotides are TGTGCCAGCAGTTACTCGCAGGGGGCTGCTGAAGCTTTCTTT. The V and J genes are TRBV6-2 or TRBV6-3 and TRBJ1-1, with TRBD1 identical over 8 bases. The germline CDR1 and CDR2 sequences are MNHEY and SVGEGT. Trimming cost V 0 bases and J 6 bases; bases outside gene matches: 3. The CDR3 is made up of 14 amino acids.